The rows below give T cell receptor beta chains drawn from one sample of a study of blood T cell repertoires in COVID-19. The data were produced by immunoSEQ multiplex PCR, yet TCRdb's version contains in-frame clones alone and is incomplete. The sample carries a few hundred thousand clones, 92% recorded once. The sample was PBMCs or T cells enriched from blood (not recorded which). All receptors come from a woman aged 30 to 39 who had recovered from COVID-19. CDR3s include the opening cysteine and the closing phenylalanine or tryptophan. D genes are given only for firm matches. The listing skips clone size in some rows; elsewhere it reads once, few, many or a size class.

J | V | D | size | CDR3 | DNA
TRBJ1-1 | TRBV19 | NA | few | CASTLSLNTEAFF | TGTGCCAGTACCCTCTCGTTGAACACTGAAGCTTTCTTT
TRBJ2-5 | TRBV7-7 | TRBD2 | NA | CASSFTSGRWETQYF | TGTGCTAGCAGCTTTACTAGCGGGAGATGGGAGACCCAGTACTTC
TRBJ2-7 | TRBV7-8 | TRBD2 | once | CASSLWAGGPSEQYF | TGTGCCAGCAGCCTCTGGGCGGGGGGGCCCAGCGAGCAGTACTTC
TRBJ1-2 | TRBV18 | TRBD1 | NA | CASSPDRDRVYGYTF | TGTGCCAGCTCACCGGACCGGGACAGGGTCTATGGCTACACCTTC
TRBJ2-1 | TRBV24-1 | NA | NA | CATSARTLSHEQFF | TGTGCCACCAGTGCTAGGACATTATCACATGAGCAGTTCTTC
TRBJ2-7 | TRBV25-1 | TRBD1 | NA | CASSVAGGSYEQYF | TGTGCCAGCAGTGTGGCAGGGGGCAGTTACGAGCAGTACTTC
TRBJ1-2 | TRBV5-4 | NA | NA | CASSPVPTRDYGYTF | TGTGCCAGCAGCCCCGTCCCGACGAGGGACTATGGCTACACCTTC
TRBJ1-1 | TRBV6-5 | NA | NA | CASSYSGAGTEAFF | TGTGCCAGCAGTTACTCGGGTGCAGGCACTGAAGCTTTCTTT
TRBJ1-5 | TRBV27 | NA | NA | CASKAKGVNQPQHF | TGTGCCAGCAAAGCGAAAGGGGTCAATCAGCCCCAGCATTTT
TRBJ2-5 | TRBV7-9 | TRBD1 | NA | CAGRRTGISETQYF | TGTGCCGGGCGGAGGACAGGGATTTCTGAGACCCAGTACTTC
TRBJ2-4 | TRBV14 | NA | NA | CASSQGGLHPAKNIQYF | TGTGCCAGCAGCCAAGGAGGACTGCACCCGGCCAAAAACATTCAGTACTTC
TRBJ2-3 | TRBV5-1 | TRBD1 | NA | CASSPPGQVLDTQYF | TGCGCCAGCAGCCCCCCGGGACAGGTGTTAGATACGCAGTATTTT
TRBJ2-1 | TRBV5-1 | NA | NA | CASSLGGNEQFF | TGCGCCAGCAGCTTGGGAGGCAATGAGCAGTTCTTC
TRBJ2-1 | TRBV9 | NA | once | CASSVTPYIYNEQFF | TGTGCCAGCAGCGTAACCCCATACATATACAATGAGCAGTTCTTC
TRBJ2-6 | TRBV7-9 | NA | NA | CASSLEGVRANVLTF | TGTGCCAGCAGCTTAGAAGGAGTGAGGGCCAACGTCCTGACTTTC
TRBJ1-2 | TRBV7-3 | NA | NA | CASSLQPVGQEDGYTF | TGTGCCAGCAGCCTACAACCAGTTGGCCAGGAAGATGGCTACACCTTC
TRBJ1-1 | TRBV4-3 | NA | NA | CASSPKPGTEAFF | TGCGCCAGCAGCCCTAAGCCCGGCACTGAAGCTTTCTTT
TRBJ1-4 | TRBV28 | TRBD1 | NA | CASSVLGQGNEKLFF | TGTGCCAGCAGCGTCTTAGGACAGGGGAATGAAAAACTGTTTTTT
TRBJ1-2 | TRBV4-1 | NA | NA | CASSLQGGYGYTF | TGCGCCAGCAGCCTCCAGGGCGGCTATGGCTACACCTTC
TRBJ2-3 | TRBV9 | NA | NA | CASSVGGVNTQYF | TGTGCCAGCAGCGTAGGAGGAGTAAATACGCAGTATTTT
TRBJ1-2 | TRBV19 | NA | NA | CASSPRQAGYGYTF | TGTGCCAGTAGTCCCAGACAGGCGGGTTATGGCTACACCTTC
TRBJ2-1 | TRBV20-1 | NA | NA | CSASRSREAYNEQFF | TGCAGTGCTAGTAGGTCTCGCGAGGCCTACAATGAGCAGTTCTTC
TRBJ2-7 | TRBV19 | NA | NA | CASSVQQGAYEQYF | TGTGCCAGTAGTGTGCAACAGGGAGCCTACGAGCAGTACTTC
TRBJ2-1 | TRBV28 | TRBD2 | NA | CASDRTSGRRSSYNEQFF | TGTGCCAGCGATAGGACTAGCGGGAGGAGAAGCTCCTACAATGAGCAGTTCTTC
TRBJ1-2 | TRBV5-5 | NA | NA | CASSLIGGTYGYTF | TGTGCCAGCAGCTTGATAGGCGGTACCTATGGCTACACCTTC
TRBJ1-5 | TRBV6-2/TRBV6-3 | NA | NA | CASSEVEQPQHF | TGTGCCAGCAGCGAGGTGGAACAGCCCCAGCATTTT
TRBJ1-2 | TRBV29-1 | NA | once | CSVVSGAYNNYGYTF | TGCAGCGTTGTGTCAGGGGCTTACAATAACTATGGCTACACCTTC
TRBJ1-1 | TRBV9 | NA | NA | CASSVAPNTRGTEAFF | TGTGCCAGCAGCGTAGCTCCTAATACGCGAGGGACTGAAGCTTTCTTT
TRBJ1-4 | TRBV3-1/TRBV3-2 | TRBD1 | NA | CASSQGVGTGGSKLFF | TGTGCCAGCAGCCAAGGAGTGGGGACAGGGGGCTCAAAACTGTTTTTT
TRBJ2-7 | TRBV3-1/TRBV3-2 | TRBD2 | NA | CASSQGPVGGRDYEQYF | TGTGCCAGCAGCCAAGGCCCCGTAGGCGGGAGGGACTACGAGCAGTACTTC
TRBJ2-7 | TRBV3-1/TRBV3-2 | TRBD1 | NA | CASSQTGITYEQYF | TGTGCCAGCAGCCAGACAGGGATTACCTACGAGCAGTACTTC
TRBJ1-4 | TRBV18 | TRBD1 | NA | CASSPTGQTNEKLFF | TGTGCCAGCTCCCCGACAGGGCAAACTAATGAAAAACTGTTTTTT
TRBJ2-7 | TRBV19 | NA | NA | CASSYSPSYEQYF | TGTGCCAGTAGTTATAGCCCCTCCTACGAGCAGTACTTC
TRBJ1-2 | TRBV18 | NA | NA | CASSPNRDGYTF | TGTGCCAGCTCACCAAACAGGGATGGCTACACCTTC
TRBJ2-7 | TRBV27 | TRBD1 | NA | CASKQGTHEQYF | TGTGCCAGCAAACAGGGGACGCACGAGCAGTACTTC
TRBJ1-1 | TRBV12-3/TRBV12-4 | NA | once | CASSISGREAFF | TGTGCCAGCAGCATCTCAGGGCGTGAAGCTTTCTTT
TRBJ2-2 | TRBV3-1/TRBV3-2 | NA | NA | CASSQVGGPNTGELFF | TGTGCCAGCAGCCAAGTGGGGGGGCCTAACACCGGGGAGCTGTTTTTT
TRBJ2-1 | TRBV19 | NA | NA | CASSLWQRPIADEQFF | TGTGCCAGTAGTCTCTGGCAGCGGCCTATAGCCGATGAGCAGTTCTTC
TRBJ2-2 | TRBV24-1 | NA | NA | CATSQAYTGELFF | TGTGCCACCAGCCAGGCATACACCGGGGAGCTGTTTTTT
TRBJ1-2 | TRBV28 | NA | once | CASSFQGLSGYTF | TGTGCCAGCAGTTTTCAGGGTCTCAGTGGCTACACCTTC
TRBJ2-3 | TRBV9 | TRBD2 | NA | CASSAWTSGSADTQYF | TGTGCCAGCAGCGCCTGGACTAGCGGGAGTGCAGATACGCAGTATTTT
TRBJ1-2 | TRBV7-2 | TRBD1 | NA | CASSWTGRDGYTF | TGTGCCAGCAGCTGGACAGGGCGCGACGGCTACACCTTC
TRBJ1-1 | TRBV4-2 | NA | NA | CASSPPGGDTEAFF | TGTGCCAGCAGCCCCCCCGGGGGGGACACTGAAGCTTTCTTT
TRBJ1-5 | TRBV6-2/TRBV6-3 | NA | once | CASSYGGTSNQPQHF | TGTGCCAGCAGTTACGGCGGGACTAGCAATCAGCCCCAGCATTTT
TRBJ2-5 | TRBV27 | NA | NA | CASSPGMPQGTQYF | TGTGCCAGCAGTCCCGGGATGCCTCAAGGGACCCAGTACTTC
TRBJ1-1 | TRBV5-6 | TRBD1 | NA | CASSLEGTGTTEAFF | TGTGCCAGCAGCTTGGAGGGGACAGGGACCACTGAAGCTTTCTTT
TRBJ2-3 | TRBV2 | NA | NA | CASVDKLGTQYF | TGTGCCAGCGTTGACAAGCTGGGTACGCAGTATTTT
TRBJ1-2 | TRBV5-8 | TRBD1 | NA | CASRRGQGAINYGYTF | TGTGCCAGCAGGCGGGGACAGGGGGCTATAAACTATGGCTACACCTTC
TRBJ2-3 | TRBV2 | NA | few | CASSEGGGLPDTQYF | TGTGCCAGCAGTGAAGGGGGAGGACTCCCAGATACGCAGTATTTT